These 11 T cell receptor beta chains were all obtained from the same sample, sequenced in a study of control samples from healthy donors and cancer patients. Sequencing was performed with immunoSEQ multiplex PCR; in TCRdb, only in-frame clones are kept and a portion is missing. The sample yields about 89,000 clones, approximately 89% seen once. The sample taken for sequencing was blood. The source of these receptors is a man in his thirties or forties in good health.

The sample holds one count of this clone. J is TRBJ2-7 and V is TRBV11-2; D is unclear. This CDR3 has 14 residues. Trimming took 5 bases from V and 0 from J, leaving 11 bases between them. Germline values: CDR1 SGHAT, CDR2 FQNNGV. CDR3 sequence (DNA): TGTGCCAGCAGCCCTTTCAGAGGCTCCTACGAGCAGTACGTC. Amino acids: CASSPFRGSYEQYV.

CDR3 protein: CASSLGTGSNQPQHF. DNA of the CDR3: TGCGCCAGCAGCTTGGGGACCGGTAGCAATCAGCCCCAGCATTTT. The rearrangement joins TRBV5-1 to TRBJ1-5; no clear D gene. CDR1 SGHRS and CDR2 YFSETQ come from the germline V gene. The CDR3 contains 15 residues. V was shortened by 0 bases and J by 0 bases, with 7 bases between the two germline ends.

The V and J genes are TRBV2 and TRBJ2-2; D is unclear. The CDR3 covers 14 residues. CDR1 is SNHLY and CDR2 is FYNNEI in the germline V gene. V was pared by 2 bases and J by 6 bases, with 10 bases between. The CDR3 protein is CASSEIGPPGELFF. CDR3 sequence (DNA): TGTGCCAGCAGTGAAATTGGGCCCCCCGGGGAGCTGTTTTTT.

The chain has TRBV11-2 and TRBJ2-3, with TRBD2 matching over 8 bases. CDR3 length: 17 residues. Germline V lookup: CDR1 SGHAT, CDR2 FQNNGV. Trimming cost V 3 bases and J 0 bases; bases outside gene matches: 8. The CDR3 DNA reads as TGTGCCAGCAGCTTGCGGCGGGGGGCGAGAAGCACAGATACGCAGTATTTT. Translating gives CASSLRRGARSTDTQYF.

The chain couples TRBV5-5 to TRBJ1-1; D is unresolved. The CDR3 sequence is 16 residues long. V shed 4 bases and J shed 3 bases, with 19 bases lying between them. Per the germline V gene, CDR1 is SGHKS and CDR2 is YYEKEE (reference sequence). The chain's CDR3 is CASSPRMGGVYTEAFF. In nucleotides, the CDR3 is TGTGCCAGCAGCCCGAGGATGGGTGGGGTATACACTGAAGCTTTCTTT.

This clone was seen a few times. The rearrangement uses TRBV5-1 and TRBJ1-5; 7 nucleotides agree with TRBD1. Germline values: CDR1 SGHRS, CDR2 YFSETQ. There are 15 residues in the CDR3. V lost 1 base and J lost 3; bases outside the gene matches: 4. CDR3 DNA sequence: TGCGCCAGCAGCTTGTTCGGGACAGACAATCAGCCCCAGCATTTT. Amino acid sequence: CASSLFGTDNQPQHF.

CDR3 region: CASRMGGYFQYF. Written as DNA, the CDR3 is TGTGCCAGCAGGATGGGAGGGTACTTCCAGTACTTC. The chain employs TRBV6-4 and TRBJ2-5; the match to TRBD2 covers 7 bases. J lost 10 bases, V lost 6 bases, and 8 bases had no gene match. Germline V gene data show CDR1 as MRHNA and CDR2 as SNTAGT. The CDR3 has 12 amino acids.

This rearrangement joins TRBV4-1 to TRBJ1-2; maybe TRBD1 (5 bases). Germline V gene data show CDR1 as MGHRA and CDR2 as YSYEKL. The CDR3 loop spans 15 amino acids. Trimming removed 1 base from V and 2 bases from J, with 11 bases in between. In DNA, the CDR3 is TGCGCCAGCAGCCAAGGGACACTCGCCAACTATGGCTACACCTTC. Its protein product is CASSQGTLANYGYTF.

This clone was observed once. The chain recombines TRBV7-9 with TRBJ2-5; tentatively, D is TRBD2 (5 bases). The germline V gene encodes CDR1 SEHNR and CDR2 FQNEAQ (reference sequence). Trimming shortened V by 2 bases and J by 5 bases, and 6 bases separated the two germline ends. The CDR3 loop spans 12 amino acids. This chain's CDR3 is CASSLQRETQYF. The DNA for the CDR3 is TGTGCCAGCAGCTTACAGCGGGAGACCCAGTACTTC. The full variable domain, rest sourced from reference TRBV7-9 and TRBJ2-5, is DTGVSQNPRHKITKRGQNVTFRCDPISEHNRLYWYRQTLGQGPEFLTYFQNEAQLEKSRLLSDRFSAERPKGSFSTLEIQRTEQGDSAMYLCASSLQRETQYFGPGTRLLVL.

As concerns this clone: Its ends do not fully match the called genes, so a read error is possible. CDR3: CASSSSPRGPSGQPQHF. DNA of the CDR3: TGTGCTAGCAGCTCGAGTCCCCGGGGCCCCTCAGGTCAGCCCCAGCATTTT. This chain uses TRBV7-7 with TRBJ1-5; a weak D match, TRBD1 (5 bases). Germline-derived CDR1 and CDR2 are SSHAT and FNYEAQ (reference sequence). This CDR3 spans 17 amino acids.

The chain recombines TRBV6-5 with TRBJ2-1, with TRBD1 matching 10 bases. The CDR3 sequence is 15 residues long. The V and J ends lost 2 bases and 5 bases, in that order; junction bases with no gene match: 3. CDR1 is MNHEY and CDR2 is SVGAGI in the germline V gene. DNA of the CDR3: TGTGCCAGCAGTTACGGGACAGGGGTCCACAATGAGCAGTTCTTC. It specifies CASSYGTGVHNEQFF.